This T cell receptor (beta chain) originates from a study of cytomegalovirus exposure and HLA in healthy donors. The study's findings and limits: A later analysis found common viral pathogens apparently linked to several of the most significant clusters. Through in vitro validation, a few CMV-associated chains were shown to be specific for CMV antigens. A later look showed TCR association rates differing by HLA locus, highest for DRB1 and lowest for HLA-C. Sequence variants that were highly shared formed a cluster that was likely a sequencing artifact.

PCR amplification relied on 60 Vbeta primers (plus 13 Jbeta primers). Profiled with immunoSEQ multiplex PCR; TCRdb holds only in-frame clones, not every one. Its clone listing holds approximately 40,000 clones. Trimming removed 2 bases at V and 3 bases at J, with 11 bases between. The germline CDR1 and CDR2 sequences are KGHSH and LQKENI. The CDR3 is 15 residues long. About this clone itself: The target antigen is unknown.

The sequenced sample consisted of PBMCs. V gene TRBV18 combines with J gene TRBJ2-4; a possible D gene is TRBD2 (5 bases). This TCR was sampled from a human donor in good health. The CDR3 loop is CASSPESDYKNIQYF. The CDR3 bases are TGTGCCAGCTCACCAGAGTCAGACTACAAAAACATTCAGTACTTC. Drawing the rest from reference TRBV18 and TRBJ2-4, the complete variable domain is NAGVMQNPRHLVRRRGQEARLRCSPMKGHSHVYWYRQLPEEGLKFMVYLQKENIIDESGMPKERFSAEFPKEGPSILRIQQVVRGDSAAYFCASSPESDYKNIQYFGAGTRLSVL.